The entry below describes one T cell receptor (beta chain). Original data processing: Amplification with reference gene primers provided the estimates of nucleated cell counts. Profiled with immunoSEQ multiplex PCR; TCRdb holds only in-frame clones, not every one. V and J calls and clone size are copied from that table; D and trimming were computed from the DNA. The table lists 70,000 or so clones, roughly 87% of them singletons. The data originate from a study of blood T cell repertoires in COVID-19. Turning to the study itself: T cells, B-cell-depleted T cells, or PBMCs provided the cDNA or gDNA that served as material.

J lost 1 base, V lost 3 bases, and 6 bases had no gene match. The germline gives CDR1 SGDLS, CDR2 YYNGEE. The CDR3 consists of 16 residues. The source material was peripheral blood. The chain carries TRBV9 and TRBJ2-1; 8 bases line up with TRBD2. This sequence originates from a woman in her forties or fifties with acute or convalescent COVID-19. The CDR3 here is CASSGLSGSSYNEQFF. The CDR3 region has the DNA TGTGCCAGCAGCGGTTTAAGCGGGAGTTCCTACAATGAGCAGTTCTTC.